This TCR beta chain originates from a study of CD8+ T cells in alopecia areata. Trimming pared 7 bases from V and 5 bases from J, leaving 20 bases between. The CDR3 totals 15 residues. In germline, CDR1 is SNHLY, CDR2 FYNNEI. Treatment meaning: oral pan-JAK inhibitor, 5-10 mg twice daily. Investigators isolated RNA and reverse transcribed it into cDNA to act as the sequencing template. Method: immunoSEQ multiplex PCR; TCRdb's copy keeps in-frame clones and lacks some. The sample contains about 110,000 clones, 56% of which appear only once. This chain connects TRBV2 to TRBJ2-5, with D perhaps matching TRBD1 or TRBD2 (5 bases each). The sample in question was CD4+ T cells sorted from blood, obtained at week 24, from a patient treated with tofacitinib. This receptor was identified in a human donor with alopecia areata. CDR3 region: CASTWRFIRGETQYF. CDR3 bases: TGTGCCAGCACGTGGAGGTTCATACGGGGCGAGACCCAGTACTTC.